Listed below are T cell receptor beta chains from one sample, sequenced in a study of memory CD8 T cells in hepatitis C reinfection. Profiled with immunoSEQ multiplex PCR; TCRdb holds only in-frame clones, not every one. The repertoire holds tens of thousands of clones, with just under 90% as singletons. The specimen was naive CD8+ T cells sorted from blood. The source of these receptors is a man between 18 and 35 years old with hepatitis C virus infection. Each CDR3 is given with its conserved first and last residue. D genes are given only for firm matches. Rows may omit the clone size; those that give it use once, few, many or a size class.

D gene	clone size	V gene	J gene	CDR3 length	CDR3 protein	CDR3 DNA
TRBD1	once	TRBV29-1	TRBJ2-5	13	CSVRTGGEETQYF	TGCAGCGTTCGGACAGGGGGAGAAGAGACCCAGTACTTC
TRBD2	.	TRBV19	TRBJ2-2	19	CASSPHPGTSGSDTGELFF	TGTGCCAGTAGTCCACACCCCGGGACTAGCGGGAGTGACACCGGGGAGCTGTTTTTT
.	.	TRBV7-9	TRBJ2-6	18	CASSPPQYMEGGANVLTF	TGTGCCAGCAGCCCCCCCCAATACATGGAGGGAGGGGCCAACGTCCTGACTTTC
.	once	TRBV29-1	TRBJ2-1	12	CTAVGIYNEQFF	TGCACCGCGGTCGGTATCTACAATGAGCAGTTCTTC
TRBD1	.	TRBV7-9	TRBJ1-2	16	CASSSGQGTSNYGYTF	TGTGCCAGCAGCTCGGGACAGGGGACCTCTAACTATGGCTACACCTTC
.	.	TRBV2	TRBJ1-1	12	CASSGQEAEAFF	TGTGCCAGCAGTGGACAGGAGGCTGAAGCTTTCTTT
.	.	TRBV9	TRBJ2-2	15	CASSVLRDNTGELFF	TGTGCCAGCAGCGTACTCCGCGATAACACCGGGGAGCTGTTTTTT
TRBD2	.	TRBV7-9	TRBJ2-3	16	CASSVTSGDPTDTQYF	TGTGCCAGCAGCGTTACTAGCGGAGACCCCACAGATACGCAGTATTTT
.	.	TRBV9	TRBJ2-2	15	CASSLHAGDTGELFF	TGTGCCAGCAGCTTACACGCCGGGGACACCGGGGAGCTGTTTTTT
TRBD1	.	TRBV6-6	TRBJ1-5	15	CASSYSRGGGQPQHF	TGTGCCAGCAGTTACTCGAGAGGGGGCGGTCAGCCCCAGCATTTT
.	.	TRBV27	TRBJ2-3	14	CASSSRESTDTQYF	TGTGCCAGCAGTTCCCGGGAAAGCACAGATACGCAGTATTTT
.	.	TRBV7-6	TRBJ2-2	17	CASSLAASSANTGELFF	TGTGCCAGCAGCTTAGCGGCAAGCAGCGCGAACACCGGGGAGCTGTTTTTT
.	.	TRBV5-8	TRBJ2-4	17	CASSSHEGILIKNIQYF	TGTGCCAGCAGTTCCCATGAGGGCATTCTAATAAAAAACATTCAGTACTTC
TRBD2	.	TRBV6-1	TRBJ2-7	14	CASSQGLAVYEQYF	TGTGCCAGCAGTCAAGGACTAGCAGTGTACGAGCAGTACTTC
.	.	TRBV4-1	TRBJ1-6	17	CASSQEPPPGSRSPLHF	TGCGCCAGCAGCCAAGAACCCCCTCCGGGGTCTAGATCACCCCTCCACTTT